The rows below give T cell receptor beta chains drawn from one sample of a study of Graves' ophthalmopathy and Graves' hyperthyroidism. MiXCR, applied by TCRdb to the multiplex PCR reads, yields one record per CDR3 protein. The sample shows 210,000 or so distinct CDR3 sequences, roughly 29% of them seen only once. Sequenced: peripheral blood. Receptor source: a man between 45 and 60 years old with Graves' ophthalmopathy. Both conserved end residues are trimmed from each CDR3. Where a row states a size, it is once, few, many or the class of an expanded clone; other rows omit it.

11 | - | TRBJ2-5 | TRBV6-2/TRBV6-3 | ASSWGLGKGQY
14 | many | TRBJ2-3 | TRBV6-4 | ASSRIYQVGTDTQY
13 | many | TRBJ2-7 | TRBV13 | ASSSRQERHYEQY
11 | many | TRBJ1-6 | TRBV7-9 | ASSPGTGTPLH
17 | many | TRBJ2-5 | TRBV11-2 | ASSFGPTGQSWYQETQY
12 | - | TRBJ1-2 | TRBV12-3/TRBV12-4 | ASSLGQGWYGYT
15 | many | TRBJ2-5 | TRBV11-2 | ASSIGLAGGRQETQY
12 | few | TRBJ2-7 | TRBV20-1 | SATSGSGRYEQY
13 | many | TRBJ2-2 | TRBV19 | ASSIESANTGELF
12 | many | TRBJ2-7 | TRBV6-2/TRBV6-3 | ASSYPGQIYEQY
12 | many | TRBJ1-5 | TRBV30 | AWSGLTSDQPQH
11 | many | TRBJ2-5 | TRBV10-3 | AISLQSGETQY
11 | once | TRBJ2-7 | TRBV27 | ASRGTSGMEQY
10 | - | TRBJ1-3 | TRBV12-5 | ASGLFGNTIY
13 | many | TRBJ2-5 | TRBV15 | ATSRDGTTKETQY